This T cell receptor (beta chain) was recovered during a study of T cells in Graves' hyperthyroidism and ophthalmopathy. Amplification of TCR beta CDR3 regions was performed using RNA transcripts as template. Carried out on the TCR CDR3, a first-round RT-PCR used the HTBI primer set. A single record per CDR3 protein comes from TCRdb applying MiXCR to the multiplex PCR reads. The top ten clones hold about 53% of a sample with hundreds of thousands of distinct CDR3 sequences, 22% of them seen once. Together with thyroid ultrasound, orbital computed tomography, serum thyroxine and TRAb, clinical symptoms were used for diagnoses. 9 to 10 ml fresh peripheral blood yielded the PBMCs. This clonotype has just a few counts. The CDR3 loop spans 12 amino acids. Germline CDR1 reads DFQATT; CDR2 reads SNEGSKA (reference sequence). Trimming removed 7 bases from V and 7 bases from J, with 16 bases in between.

The chain links TRBV20-1 to TRBJ1-1; D possibly corresponds to TRBD1 (6 bases). The sequence came from a woman in her 70s with Graves' ophthalmopathy. The sample taken for sequencing was blood. CDR3 nucleotide sequence: TGCAGTGTCAGGGGTTTTGGGTATGAAGCTTTCTTT. Translation gives CSVRGFGYEAFF.